This T cell receptor (beta chain) comes out of a study of blood T cell repertoires in COVID-19. For the study at large: Samples came from the United States, Italy and Spain, spanning acute and convalescent COVID-19. Nucleic acid was either cDNA or gDNA, and it came from T cells, B-cell-depleted T cells, or PBMCs.

CDR1 MNHNS and CDR2 SASEGT come from the germline V gene. The CDR3 extends over 14 amino acids. V lost 3 bases to trimming and J lost 4 bases; unmatched junction nucleotides: 4. In the source study's methods: By means of reference gene primer amplification, nucleated cell counts were estimated. Assay: immunoSEQ multiplex PCR; the TCRdb copy retains only in-frame clones and omits some. V and J calls and clone size are as listed in that table; D and trimming were resolved from the DNA. The table has about 120,000 clones, roughly 80% seen once. The receptor's source is a human donor in a cohort sampled during active COVID-19. V gene TRBV6-1 combines with J gene TRBJ1-1, with TRBD1 matching 8 bases. Material for sequencing was peripheral blood. Here the CDR3 DNA reads TGTGCCAGCAGTGATGCCAGGGGGCTCACTGAAGCTTTCTTT. Translated: CASSDARGLTEAFF.